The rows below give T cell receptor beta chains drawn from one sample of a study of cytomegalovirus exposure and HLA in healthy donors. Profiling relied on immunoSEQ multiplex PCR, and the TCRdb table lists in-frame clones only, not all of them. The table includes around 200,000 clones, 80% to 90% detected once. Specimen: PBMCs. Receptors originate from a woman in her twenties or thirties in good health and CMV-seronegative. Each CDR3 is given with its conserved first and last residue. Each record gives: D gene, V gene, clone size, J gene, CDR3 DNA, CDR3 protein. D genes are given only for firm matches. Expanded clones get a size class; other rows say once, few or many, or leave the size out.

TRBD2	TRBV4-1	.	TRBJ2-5	TGCGCCAGCAGCTTAGGACTAGCGGGAAGAGAGACCCAGTACTTC	CASSLGLAGRETQYF
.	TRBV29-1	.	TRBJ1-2	TGCAGCGCCGAAAGAGTCGGGGACTATGGCTACACCTTC	CSAERVGDYGYTF
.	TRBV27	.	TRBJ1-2	TGTGCCAGCAGTTTGACAGGCCGTACTAACTATGGCTACACCTTC	CASSLTGRTNYGYTF
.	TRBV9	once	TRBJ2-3	TGTGCCAGCAGCGCCTCGGGACTCAGCACAGATACGCAGTATTTT	CASSASGLSTDTQYF
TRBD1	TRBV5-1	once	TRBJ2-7	TGCGCCAGCAACCCGGGACAGGGTTTTTACGAGCAGTACTTC	CASNPGQGFYEQYF
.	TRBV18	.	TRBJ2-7	TGTGCCAGCGCCAGAATGCAGGGGTACTACGAGCAGTACTTC	CASARMQGYYEQYF
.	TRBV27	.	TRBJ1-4	TGTGCCAGCAGTTTAAGAGGTTGGGGGGGGCCCAATGAAAAACTGTTTTTT	CASSLRGWGGPNEKLFF
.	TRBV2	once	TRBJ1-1	TGTGCCAGCAACTCGCCCGAACAGGCCACAGAAGCTTTCTTT	CASNSPEQATEAFF
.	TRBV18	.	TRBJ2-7	TGTGCCAGCTCGTCGACCGTACAGGGAAACTCCTACGAGCAGTACTTC	CASSSTVQGNSYEQYF
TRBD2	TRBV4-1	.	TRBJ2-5	TGCGCCAGCAGCTTACTTAGGACTAGCGGGGGCCAAGAGACCCAGTACTTC	CASSLLRTSGGQETQYF
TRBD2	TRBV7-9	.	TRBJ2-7	TGTGCCAGCAGCGCCCGAATGGCGCTAGCGGGAGTCCACGAGCAGTACTTC	CASSARMALAGVHEQYF
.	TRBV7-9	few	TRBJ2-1	TGTGCCAGCAGCCGGGATGGGACAAAGCAGTTCTTC	CASSRDGTKQFF
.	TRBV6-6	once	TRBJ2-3	TGTGCCAGCAGTTTAACAGATACGCAGTATTTT	CASSLTDTQYF
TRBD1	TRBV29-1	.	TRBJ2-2	TGCAGCGTTGGAAATCGTGAGGGGACAGGGGGCACCGGGGAGCTGTTTTTT	CSVGNREGTGGTGELFF
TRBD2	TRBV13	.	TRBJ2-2	TGTGCCAGCAGCATTATAGCGGGGACCGGGGAGCTGTTTTTT	CASSIIAGTGELFF
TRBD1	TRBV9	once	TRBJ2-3	TGTGCCAGCAGCGCTAGACAGGGTGAGGATACGCAGTATTTT	CASSARQGEDTQYF
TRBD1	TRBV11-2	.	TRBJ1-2	TGTGCCAGCAGCTATCAGAGACAGGGTCGTGGCTACACCTTC	CASSYQRQGRGYTF
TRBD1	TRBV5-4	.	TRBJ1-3	TGTGCCAGCAGCTCTTTCGACAGGGTGGGAAACACCATATATTTT	CASSSFDRVGNTIYF
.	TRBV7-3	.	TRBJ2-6	TGTGCCAGCAGCCGACAGACGGCTGGGGCCAACGTCCTGACTTTC	CASSRQTAGANVLTF
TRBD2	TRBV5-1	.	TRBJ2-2	TGCGCCAGCAGCGAGGGACTAGCGGGTTCCGGGGAGCTGTTTTTT	CASSEGLAGSGELFF
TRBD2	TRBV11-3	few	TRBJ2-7	TGTGCCAGCAGCTTAGGCGGGACTAGCGGGAACGAGCAGTACTTC	CASSLGGTSGNEQYF
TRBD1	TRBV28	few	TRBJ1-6	TGTGCCAGCAGCCCATCCGACAGGGTCTATAATTCACCCCTCCACTTT	CASSPSDRVYNSPLHF
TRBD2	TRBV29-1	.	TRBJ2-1	TGCAGCGCCCGGACTAGCGGAAAGCCCAATGAGCAGTTCTTC	CSARTSGKPNEQFF
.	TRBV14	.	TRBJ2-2	TGTGCCAGCAGACCGACAGAACGGCGGGAGCTGTTTTTT	CASRPTERRELFF
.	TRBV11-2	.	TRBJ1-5	TGTGCCAGCAGCTTAGGTGGGGCTCCCTATCAGCCCCAGCATTTT	CASSLGGAPYQPQHF
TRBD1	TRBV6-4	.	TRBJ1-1	TGTGCCAGCAGAAGGCCGCTCCGGGACAGGACGAACACTGAAGCTTTCTTT	CASRRPLRDRTNTEAFF
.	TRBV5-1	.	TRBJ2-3	TGCGCCAGCCGGGACACCGGGGGGCCGGGGACAGATACGCAGTATTTT	CASRDTGGPGTDTQYF
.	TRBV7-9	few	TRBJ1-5	TGTGCCAGCAGCACAGGGAACGGCAATCAGCCCCAGCATTTT	CASSTGNGNQPQHF
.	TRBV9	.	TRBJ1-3	TGTGCCAGCAGGGAGGTACAGCTCTCTGGAAACACCATATATTTT	CASREVQLSGNTIYF
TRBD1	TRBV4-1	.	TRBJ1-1	TGCGCCAGCAGCGCTGGGACAGGCAAACTTACTAACACTGAAGCTTTCTTT	CASSAGTGKLTNTEAFF
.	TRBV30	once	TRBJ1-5	TGTGCCTGGAGTTTGGGGGGGGGTCAGCCCCAGCATTTT	CAWSLGGGQPQHF
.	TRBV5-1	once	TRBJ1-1	TGCGCCAGCAGCTCACTTGAAAAAGCGACTGAAGCTTTCTTT	CASSSLEKATEAFF
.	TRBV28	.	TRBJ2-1	TGTGCCAGCGTCCTCGTGGGGACAACTTACGAGCAGTTCTTC	CASVLVGTTYEQFF
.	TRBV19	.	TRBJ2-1	TGTGCCAGTAGTTGGCGGGATCGGTACAATGAGCAGTTCTTC	CASSWRDRYNEQFF
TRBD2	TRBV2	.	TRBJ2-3	TGTGCCAGCAGTGAGGAACTAGCGGGAGGAAGAGATACGCAGTATTTT	CASSEELAGGRDTQYF
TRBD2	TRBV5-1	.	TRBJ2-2	TGCGCCAGCAGCGCGGGGGCGAACACCGGGGAGCTGTTTTTT	CASSAGANTGELFF
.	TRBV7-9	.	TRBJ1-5	TGTGCCAGCAGCCATCCAGGGGACCAGCCCCAGCATTTT	CASSHPGDQPQHF
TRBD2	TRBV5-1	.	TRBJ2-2	TGCGCCAGCAGCCTAGGACTAGCGGGAGGTAACACCGGGGAGCTGTTTTTT	CASSLGLAGGNTGELFF
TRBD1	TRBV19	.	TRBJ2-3	TGTGCCAGTACACGACAGGGCGGTAGCACAGATACGCAGTATTTT	CASTRQGGSTDTQYF
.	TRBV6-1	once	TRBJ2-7	TGTGCCAGCAGTGAGGGGGGAATATCCTACGAGCAGTACTTC	CASSEGGISYEQYF